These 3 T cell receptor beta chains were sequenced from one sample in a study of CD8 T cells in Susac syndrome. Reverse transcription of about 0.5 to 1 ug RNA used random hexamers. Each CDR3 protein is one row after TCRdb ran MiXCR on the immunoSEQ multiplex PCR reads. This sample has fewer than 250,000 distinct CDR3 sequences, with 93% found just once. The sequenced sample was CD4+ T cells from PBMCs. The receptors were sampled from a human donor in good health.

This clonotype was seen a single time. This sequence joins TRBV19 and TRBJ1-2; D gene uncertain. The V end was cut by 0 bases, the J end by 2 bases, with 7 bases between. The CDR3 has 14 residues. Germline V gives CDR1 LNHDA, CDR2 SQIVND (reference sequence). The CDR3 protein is CASSIDIRNYGYTF. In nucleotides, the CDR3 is TGTGCCAGTAGTATAGATATACGGAACTATGGCTACACCTTC. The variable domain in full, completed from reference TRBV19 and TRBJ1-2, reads DGGITQSPKYLFRKEGQNVTLSCEQNLNHDAMYWYRQDPGQGLRLIYYSQIVNDFQKGDIAEGYSVSREKKESFPLTVTSAQKNPTAFYLCASSIDIRNYGYTFGSGTRLTVV.

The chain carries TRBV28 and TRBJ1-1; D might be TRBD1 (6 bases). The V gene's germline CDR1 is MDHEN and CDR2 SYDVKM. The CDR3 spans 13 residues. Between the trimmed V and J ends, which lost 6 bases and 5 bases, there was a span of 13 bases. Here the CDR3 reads CASSWGLGTEAFF. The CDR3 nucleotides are TGTGCCAGCAGCTGGGGGCTCGGGACTGAAGCTTTCTTT.

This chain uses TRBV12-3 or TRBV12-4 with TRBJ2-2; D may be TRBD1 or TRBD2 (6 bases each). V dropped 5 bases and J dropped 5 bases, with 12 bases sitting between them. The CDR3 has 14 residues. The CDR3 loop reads CASSHGGRTGELFF. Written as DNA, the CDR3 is TGTGCCAGCAGTCACGGGGGCAGGACCGGGGAGCTGTTTTTT.